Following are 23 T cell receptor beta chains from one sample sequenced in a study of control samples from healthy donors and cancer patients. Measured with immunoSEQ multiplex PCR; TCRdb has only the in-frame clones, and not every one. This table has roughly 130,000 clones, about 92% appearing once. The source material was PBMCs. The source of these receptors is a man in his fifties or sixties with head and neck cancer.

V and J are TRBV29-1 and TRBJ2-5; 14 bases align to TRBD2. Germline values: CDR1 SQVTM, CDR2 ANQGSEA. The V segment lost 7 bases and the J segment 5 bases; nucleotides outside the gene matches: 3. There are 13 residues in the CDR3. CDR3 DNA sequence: TGCAGCGCAAGACTAGCGGGGGGGGAGACCCAGTACTTC. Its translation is CSARLAGGETQYF.

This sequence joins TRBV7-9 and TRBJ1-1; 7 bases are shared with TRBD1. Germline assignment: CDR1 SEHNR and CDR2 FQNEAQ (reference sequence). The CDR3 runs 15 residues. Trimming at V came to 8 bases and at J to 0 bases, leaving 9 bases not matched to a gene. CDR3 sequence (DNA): TGTGCCAGCGAAGAAAGACAGGGTCTGAACACTGAAGCTTTCTTT. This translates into CASEERQGLNTEAFF.

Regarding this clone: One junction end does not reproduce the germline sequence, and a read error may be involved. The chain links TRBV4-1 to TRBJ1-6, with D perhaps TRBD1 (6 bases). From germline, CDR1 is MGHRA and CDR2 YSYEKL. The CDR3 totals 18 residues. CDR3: CASRQEQGPVSYNSPLHF. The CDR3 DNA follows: TGCGCCAGCAGACAAGAACAGGGCCCCGTCTCCTATAATTCACCCCTCCACTTT.

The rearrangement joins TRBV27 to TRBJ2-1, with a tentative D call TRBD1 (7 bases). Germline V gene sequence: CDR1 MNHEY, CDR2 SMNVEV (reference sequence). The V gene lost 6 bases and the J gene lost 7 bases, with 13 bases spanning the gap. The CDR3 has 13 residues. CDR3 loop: CASRETGRNEQFF. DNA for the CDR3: TGTGCCAGCAGGGAGACAGGGAGGAATGAGCAGTTCTTC.

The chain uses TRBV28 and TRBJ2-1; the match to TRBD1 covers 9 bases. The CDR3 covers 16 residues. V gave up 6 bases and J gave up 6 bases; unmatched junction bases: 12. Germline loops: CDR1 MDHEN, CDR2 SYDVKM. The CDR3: CASRPAGTGTFNEQFF. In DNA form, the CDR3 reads TGTGCCAGCAGACCTGCCGGGACAGGGACCTTCAATGAGCAGTTCTTC.

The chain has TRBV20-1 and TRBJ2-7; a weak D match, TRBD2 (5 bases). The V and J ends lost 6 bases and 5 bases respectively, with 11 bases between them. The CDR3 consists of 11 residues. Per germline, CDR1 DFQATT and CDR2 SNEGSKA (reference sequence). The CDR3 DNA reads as TGCAGTGCCCGGCGGGCCCACGAGCAGTACTTC. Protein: CSARRAHEQYF.

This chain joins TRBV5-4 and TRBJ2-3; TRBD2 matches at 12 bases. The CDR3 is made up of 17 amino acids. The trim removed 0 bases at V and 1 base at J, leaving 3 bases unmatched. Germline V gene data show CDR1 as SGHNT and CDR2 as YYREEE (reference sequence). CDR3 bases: TGTGCCAGCAGCTTGGTGTCTAGCGGGGGGGGCACAGATACGCAGTATTTT. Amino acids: CASSLVSSGGGTDTQYF.

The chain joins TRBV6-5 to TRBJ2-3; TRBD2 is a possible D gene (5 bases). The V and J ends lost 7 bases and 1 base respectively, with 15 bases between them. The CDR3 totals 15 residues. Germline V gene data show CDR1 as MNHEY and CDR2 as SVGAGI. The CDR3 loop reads CASTTKGVGTDTQYF. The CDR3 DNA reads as TGTGCCAGCACTACAAAGGGAGTGGGCACAGATACGCAGTATTTT.

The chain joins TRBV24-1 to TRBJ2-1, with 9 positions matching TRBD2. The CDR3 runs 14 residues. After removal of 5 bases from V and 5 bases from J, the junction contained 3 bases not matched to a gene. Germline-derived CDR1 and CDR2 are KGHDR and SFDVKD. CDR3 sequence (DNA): TGTGCCACCAGTGGAGCGGGGGGTAACAATGAGCAGTTCTTC. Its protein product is CATSGAGGNNEQFF.

The CDR3 bases are TGCAGCGTTAGCGGCGTTGACTATGGCTACACCTTC. Translating it yields CSVSGVDYGYTF. The chain combines TRBV29-1 with TRBJ1-2; D gene uncertain. V was shortened by 5 bases and J by 3 bases, with 10 bases between the two germline ends. Germline V lookup: CDR1 SQVTM, CDR2 ANQGSEA. CDR3 size: 12 residues.

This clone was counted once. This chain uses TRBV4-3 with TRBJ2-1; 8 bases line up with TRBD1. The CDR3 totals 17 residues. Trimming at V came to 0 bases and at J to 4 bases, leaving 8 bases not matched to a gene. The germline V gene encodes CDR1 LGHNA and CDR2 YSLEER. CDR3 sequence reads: CASSQDPWTGHYNEQFF. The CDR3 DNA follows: TGCGCCAGCAGCCAAGATCCTTGGACAGGGCATTACAATGAGCAGTTCTTC.

CDR3 DNA sequence: TGTGCCAGCAGCTCCTGGACAGGGGGCGTCAACACCGGGGAGCTGTTTTTT. It translates to CASSSWTGGVNTGELFF. This chain uses TRBV7-2 with TRBJ2-2; 11 positions agree with TRBD1. CDR3 size: 17 residues. Germline V gives CDR1 SGHTA, CDR2 FQGNSA. V gave up 4 bases and J gave up 2 bases; unmatched junction bases: 6.

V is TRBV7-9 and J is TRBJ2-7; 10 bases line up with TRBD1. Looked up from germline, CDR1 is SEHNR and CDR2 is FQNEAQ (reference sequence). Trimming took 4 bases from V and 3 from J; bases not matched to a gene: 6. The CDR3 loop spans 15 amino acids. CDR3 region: CASSSGQGSFYEQYF. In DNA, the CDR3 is TGTGCCAGCAGCTCGGGACAGGGGTCCTTCTACGAGCAGTACTTC. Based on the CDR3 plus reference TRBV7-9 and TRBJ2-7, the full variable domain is DTGVSQNPRHKITKRGQNVTFRCDPISEHNRLYWYRQTLGQGPEFLTYFQNEAQLEKSRLLSDRFSAERPKGSFSTLEIQRTEQGDSAMYLCASSSGQGSFYEQYFGPGTRLTVT.

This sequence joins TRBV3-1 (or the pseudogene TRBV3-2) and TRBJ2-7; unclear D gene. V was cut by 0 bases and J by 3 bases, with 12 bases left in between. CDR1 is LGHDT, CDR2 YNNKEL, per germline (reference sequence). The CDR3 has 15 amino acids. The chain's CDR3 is CASSQDRIPSYEQYF. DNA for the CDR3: TGTGCCAGCAGCCAAGACAGGATACCGAGCTACGAGCAGTACTTC.

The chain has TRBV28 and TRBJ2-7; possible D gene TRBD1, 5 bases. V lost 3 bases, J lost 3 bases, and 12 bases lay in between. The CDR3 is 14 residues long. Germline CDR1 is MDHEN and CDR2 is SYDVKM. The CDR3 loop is CASSFKGLGYEQYF. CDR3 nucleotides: TGTGCCAGCAGTTTTAAGGGGCTTGGCTACGAGCAGTACTTC.

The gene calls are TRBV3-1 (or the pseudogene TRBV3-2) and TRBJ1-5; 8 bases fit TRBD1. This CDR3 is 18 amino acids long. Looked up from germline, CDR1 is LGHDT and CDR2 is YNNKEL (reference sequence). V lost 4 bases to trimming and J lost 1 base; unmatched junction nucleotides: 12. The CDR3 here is CASSPLQGGYRSNQPQHF. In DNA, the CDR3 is TGTGCCAGCAGCCCTCTACAGGGGGGATATAGAAGCAATCAGCCCCAGCATTTT.

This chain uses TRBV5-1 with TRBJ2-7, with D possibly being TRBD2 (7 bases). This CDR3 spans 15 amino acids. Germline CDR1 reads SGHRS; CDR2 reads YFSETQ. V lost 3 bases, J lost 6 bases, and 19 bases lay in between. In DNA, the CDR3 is TGCGCCAGCAGCTCCACCACGGGGGGCCGACGCGAGCAGTACTTC. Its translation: CASSSTTGGRREQYF.

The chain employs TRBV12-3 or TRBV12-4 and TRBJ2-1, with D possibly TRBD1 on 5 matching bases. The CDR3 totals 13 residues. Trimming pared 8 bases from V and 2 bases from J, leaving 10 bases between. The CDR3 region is CASASTAYNEQFF. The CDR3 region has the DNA TGTGCCAGCGCCTCGACAGCCTACAATGAGCAGTTCTTC.

CDR3 amino acids: CASSLLLAGANTQYF. CDR3 nucleotide sequence: TGTGCCAGCAGTTTGTTGCTAGCGGGGGCAAATACGCAGTATTTT. J is TRBJ2-3 and V is TRBV28, with 10 bases lining up with TRBD2. The CDR3 contains 15 residues. V gave up 3 bases and J gave up 7 bases; unmatched junction bases: 7. Germline V gene data show CDR1 as MDHEN and CDR2 as SYDVKM.

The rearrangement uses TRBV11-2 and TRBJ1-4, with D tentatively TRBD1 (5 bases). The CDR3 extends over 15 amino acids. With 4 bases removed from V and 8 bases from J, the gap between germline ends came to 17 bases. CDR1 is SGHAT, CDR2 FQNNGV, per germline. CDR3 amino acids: CASSSLGGGGEKLFF. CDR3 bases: TGTGCCAGCAGCTCTCTCGGGGGAGGAGGCGAAAAACTGTTTTTT.

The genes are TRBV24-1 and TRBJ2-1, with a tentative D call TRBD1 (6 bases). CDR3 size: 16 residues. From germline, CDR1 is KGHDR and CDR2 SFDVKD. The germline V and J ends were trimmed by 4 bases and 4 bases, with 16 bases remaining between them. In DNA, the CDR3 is TGTGCCACCAGTGACTTCAGGGGTGGGGAATACAATGAGCAGTTCTTC. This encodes CATSDFRGGEYNEQFF.

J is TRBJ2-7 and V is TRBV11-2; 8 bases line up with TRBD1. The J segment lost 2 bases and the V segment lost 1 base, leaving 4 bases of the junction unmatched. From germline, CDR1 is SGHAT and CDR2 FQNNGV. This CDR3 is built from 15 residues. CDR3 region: CASSLVGTGPYEQYF. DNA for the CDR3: TGTGCCAGCAGCTTAGTCGGGACAGGCCCCTACGAGCAGTACTTC.

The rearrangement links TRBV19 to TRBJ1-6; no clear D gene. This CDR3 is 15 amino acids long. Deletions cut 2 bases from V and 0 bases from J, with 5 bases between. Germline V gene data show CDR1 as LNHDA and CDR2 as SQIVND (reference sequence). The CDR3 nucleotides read TGTGCCAGTAGTATAACGACCTCCTATAATTCACCCCTCCACTTT. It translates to CASSITTSYNSPLHF.